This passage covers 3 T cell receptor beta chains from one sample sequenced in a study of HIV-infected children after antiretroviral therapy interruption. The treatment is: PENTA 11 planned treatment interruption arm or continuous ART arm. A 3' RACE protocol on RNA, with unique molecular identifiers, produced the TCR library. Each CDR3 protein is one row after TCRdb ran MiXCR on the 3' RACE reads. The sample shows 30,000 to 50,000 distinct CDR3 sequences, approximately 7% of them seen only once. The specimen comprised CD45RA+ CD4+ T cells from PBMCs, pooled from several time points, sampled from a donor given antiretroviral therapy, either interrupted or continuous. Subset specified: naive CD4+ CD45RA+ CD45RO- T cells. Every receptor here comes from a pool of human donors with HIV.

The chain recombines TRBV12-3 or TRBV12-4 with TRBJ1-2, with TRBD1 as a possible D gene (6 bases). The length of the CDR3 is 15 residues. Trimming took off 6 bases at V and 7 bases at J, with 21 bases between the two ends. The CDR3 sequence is CASREFLAGAGGYTF. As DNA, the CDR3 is TGTGCCAGCAGAGAATTTCTCGCGGGGGCGGGTGGCTACACCTTC.

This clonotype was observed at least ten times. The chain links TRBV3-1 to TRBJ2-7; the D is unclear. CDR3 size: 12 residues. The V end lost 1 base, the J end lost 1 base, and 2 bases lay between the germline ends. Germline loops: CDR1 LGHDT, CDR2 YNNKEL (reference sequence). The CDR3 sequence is CASSQGSYEQYF. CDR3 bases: TGTGCCAGCAGCCAAGGGTCCTACGAGCAGTACTTC.

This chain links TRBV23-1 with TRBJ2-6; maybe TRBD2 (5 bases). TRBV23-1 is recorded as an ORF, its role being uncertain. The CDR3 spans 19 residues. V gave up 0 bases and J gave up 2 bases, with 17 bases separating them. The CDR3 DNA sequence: TGCGCCAGCAGTCAATCGGAACAGCATCCTAGCCCTGGGGCCAACGTCCTGACTTTC. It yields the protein CASSQSEQHPSPGANVLTF.